This note documents a single T cell receptor beta chain sequence. This clonotype was found once. Its binding antigen is unknown. Base qualities are not at hand, and no much larger clone is one base apart. One read provides weak support. The sample belongs to a study of CD8 T cells in Susac syndrome (dated by TCRdb to the late 2010s). Background on the whole study: The study used repertoire sequencing to test whether antigen drove CD8+ T cell activation and differentiation in Susac syndrome. Clonality of the CD8+ T cell repertoire was compared between more than 10 healthy donors, approximately 14 Susac syndrome patients and about 15 multiple sclerosis patients.

High-throughput TCR beta sequencing profiled peripheral blood CD8+ and CD4+ T cells from healthy donors, Susac syndrome patients and multiple sclerosis patients. Multiple sclerosis controls were treatment-naive patients with stable or active relapsing-remitting disease fulfilling revised McDonald criteria. Bulk CD8+ and CD4+ T cells were purified magnetically by negative isolation, whereas CD8+ TEMRA cells were enriched by FACS. Blood was collected in EDTA tubes and processed within 24 hours, with PBMCs isolated through density gradient centrifugation. PBMCs destined for TCR sequencing were cryopreserved in liquid nitrogen and later thawed in a 37 °C water bath. The sorted or isolated CD4+, CD8+ and CD8+ TEMRA cells reached a purity of at least 90%. What the work shows at the level of the full study, not this receptor alone: The study acknowledged that relatively few individuals were included in the TCR sequencing and HLA analysis.

RNA was extracted using the RNeasy kit, and roughly 0.5 to 1 microgram was reverse transcribed with random hexamers. The immunoSEQ multiplex PCR assay, which covers 54 Vbeta and 13 Jbeta segments, was used to amplify TCR beta CDR3 regions. Bias from PCR amplification was corrected by using a synthetic template baseline for primer optimization and for computational correction. In the original analysis: Reads were assigned to V, D and J genes according to IMGT and analyzed in immunoSEQ Analyzer, with only productive sequences retained. To calculate clonality, Shannon entropy was normalized by log2 of the number of productive unique sequences and then subtracted from one. For each patient and control, public and private clones were evaluated among the 100 most prevalent clones. A clone was defined as Susac-specific if it was absent from the healthy and MS cohorts, from some 1,100 published viral clones and from other ImmuneACCESS disease sequences. TCRdb passed the public sequencing reads through fastp at Q25 and MiXCR, retaining productive beta sequences. Merged by CDR3 protein, the rows form single entries marked with the most common genes and DNA. TCRdb's processing, not the authors', yielded these V and J calls. The sample records 200,000 to 250,000 distinct CDR3 sequences, roughly 90% of which are singletons. 0.1% to 0.15% of the sample is held by the ten biggest clonotypes.

The material sequenced was CD8+ T cells from PBMCs. The TCR sequence derives from a human donor with multiple sclerosis.

The nucleotides are TGCGCCAGCAGCCAACAAGGGACACCTAGCAATCAGCCCCAGCATTTT. Its protein product is CASSQQGTPSNQPQHF. The rearrangement joined TRBV4-1 to TRBJ1-5; the D region possibly corresponds to TRBD1 (6 bases align). V is pared back by 2 bases and J by 0 bases, with 11 bases lying between the germline termini. From the cysteine up to the phenylalanine, the CDR3 has a length of 16 residues. Only the CDR3 part of the read is kept: 48 bases, read in frame from the first base. CDR1 MGHRA and CDR2 YSYEKL are derived from the germline V gene.